This T cell receptor (beta chain) stems from a study of graft-versus-host responses after intestinal transplantation. The wider study: Every recipient underwent anti-thymocyte globulin induction, then tacrolimus and steroids for approximately three years.

Assay: immunoSEQ multiplex PCR; the TCRdb copy retains only in-frame clones and omits some. The data hold about 110,000 clones, with 93% observed a single time. Trimming took 0 bases from V and 6 from J, leaving 12 bases between them. Germline V gives CDR1 SGHNT, CDR2 YYREEE (reference sequence). The CDR3 sequence is 14 residues long. Comment on this clone: Its target is not known.

The TCR comes from a human donor who received an intestinal transplant. The sample in question was unstimulated CD8+ T cells sorted from spleen or lymph node cells, obtained before intestinal transplant. The chain recombines TRBV5-4 with TRBJ1-1; a possible D gene is TRBD1 (5 bases). The CDR3, as DNA: TGTGCCAGCAGCTTGGGCGGGGCTGGGGCTGAAGCTTTCTTT. It encodes CASSLGGAGAEAFF.